These 5 T cell receptor beta chains were sequenced from one sample in a study of cytomegalovirus exposure and HLA in healthy donors. TCRdb's table, derived via immunoSEQ multiplex PCR, lists solely in-frame clones and lacks some. The sample consists of 190,000 or so clones, around 84% of them appearing once. Source material: PBMCs. The receptors stem from a woman under 40 in good health and CMV-seropositive.

The chain couples TRBV13 to TRBJ2-7; tentatively, D is TRBD1 (6 bases). This CDR3 is built from 15 residues. Trimming took 0 bases from V and 2 from J, leaving 11 bases between them. Germline V gene lookup returns CDR1 PRHDT and CDR2 FYEKMQ (reference sequence). The CDR3 DNA follows: TGTGCCAGCAGCTTAGGGATCAGGGGCCCCTACGAGCAGTACTTC. Residues: CASSLGIRGPYEQYF.

The chain uses TRBV5-4 and TRBJ2-2, with 12 bases matching TRBD2. The CDR3 has 16 amino acids. The V gene's germline CDR1 is SGHNT and CDR2 YYREEE (reference sequence). After removal of 3 bases from V and 3 bases from J, the junction contained 3 bases not matched to a gene. Written as DNA, the CDR3 is TGTGCCAGCAGCTCTAGCGGGAGGGCGGACACCGGGGAGCTGTTTTTT. This codes for CASSSSGRADTGELFF.

The chain links TRBV7-2 to TRBJ1-3, with TRBD1 identical over 8 bases. The CDR3 has 15 amino acids. The trim removed 5 bases at V and 1 base at J, leaving 4 bases unmatched. Germline V gene data show CDR1 as SGHTA and CDR2 as FQGNSA. DNA of the CDR3: TGTGCCAGCAGCCGTCAGGGGGCGTCTGGAAACACCATATATTTT. Translation: CASSRQGASGNTIYF. The whole variable domain, remainder taken from reference TRBV7-2 and TRBJ1-3, is GAGVSQSPSNKVTEKGKDVELRCDPISGHTALYWYRQSLGQGLEFLIYFQGNSAPDKSGLPSDRFSAERTGGSVSTLTIQRTQQEDSAVYLCASSRQGASGNTIYFGEGSWLTVV.

This clone appeared a few times. The chain has TRBV5-1 and TRBJ2-7; a possible D gene is TRBD2 (5 bases). CDR1 is SGHRS and CDR2 is YFSETQ in the germline V gene. Between the trimmed V and J ends, which lost 0 bases and 2 bases, there was a span of 6 bases. This CDR3 spans 13 amino acids. The CDR3 loop reads CASSLGLTYEQYF. The CDR3 nucleotides read TGCGCCAGCAGCTTGGGACTAACCTACGAGCAGTACTTC.

The chain recombines TRBV15 with TRBJ2-1, with 8 nucleotides matching TRBD2. J was trimmed by 1 base and V by 3 bases; bases with no gene match: 2. The germline gives CDR1 LNHNV, CDR2 YYDKDF (reference sequence). This CDR3 comprises 15 residues. As DNA, the CDR3 is TGTGCCACCAGCAGGTCGGGGGGGTCCTACAATGAGCAGTTCTTC. Protein: CATSRSGGSYNEQFF.